This TCR beta chain came from a study of T cells after yellow fever vaccination. CDR1 MNHEY and CDR2 SVGAGI come from the germline V gene. The CDR3 runs 16 residues. The V gene lost 0 bases and the J gene lost 2 bases, with 11 bases spanning the gap. TCRdb called the 5' RACE reads again in MiXCR, with one record for every CDR3 protein. The sample includes 150,000 to 200,000 distinct CDR3 sequences, around 9.7% of them seen just once. Only a few counts were recorded for this clonotype. The sequencing used CD8+ T cells sorted from PBMCs, collected 45 days after the yellow fever booster vaccination. This receptor was taken from a man aged 18-30 years who received the YFV17D yellow fever vaccine. The chain has TRBV6-5 and TRBJ2-1; perhaps TRBD1 as D (5 bases). This CDR3 is CASSYSGLRAYNEQFF. In DNA form, the CDR3 reads TGTGCCAGCAGTTACTCGGGGCTACGGGCCTACAATGAGCAGTTCTTC.